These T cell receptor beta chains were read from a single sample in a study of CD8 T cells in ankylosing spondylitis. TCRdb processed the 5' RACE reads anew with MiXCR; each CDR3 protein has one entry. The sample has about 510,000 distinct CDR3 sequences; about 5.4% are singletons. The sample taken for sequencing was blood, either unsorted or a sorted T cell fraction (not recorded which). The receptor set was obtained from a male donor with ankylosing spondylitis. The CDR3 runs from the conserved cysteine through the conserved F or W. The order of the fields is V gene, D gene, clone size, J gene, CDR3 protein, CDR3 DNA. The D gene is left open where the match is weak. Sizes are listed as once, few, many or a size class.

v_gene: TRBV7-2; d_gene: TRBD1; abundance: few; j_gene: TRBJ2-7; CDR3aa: CASSFLRDRGYEQYF; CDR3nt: TGTGCCAGCAGCTTCCTCCGGGACAGGGGCTACGAGCAGTACTTC
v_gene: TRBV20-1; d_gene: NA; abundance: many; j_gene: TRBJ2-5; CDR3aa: CSASPVGTQYF; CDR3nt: TGCAGTGCTAGCCCCGTGGGGACCCAGTACTTC
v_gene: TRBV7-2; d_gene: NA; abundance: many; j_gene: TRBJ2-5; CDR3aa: CASSSGGPLETQYF; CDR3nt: TGTGCCAGCAGCTCCGGGGGGCCCTTGGAGACCCAGTACTTC
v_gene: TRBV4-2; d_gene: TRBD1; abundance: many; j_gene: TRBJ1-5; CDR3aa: CASSPRDRASNQPQHF; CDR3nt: TGTGCCAGCAGCCCGAGGGACAGGGCTAGCAATCAGCCCCAGCATTTT
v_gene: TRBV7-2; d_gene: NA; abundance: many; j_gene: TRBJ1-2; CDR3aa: CASSQTGTPDWDYGYTF; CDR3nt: TGTGCCAGCAGCCAGACCGGGACTCCCGATTGGGACTATGGCTACACCTTC
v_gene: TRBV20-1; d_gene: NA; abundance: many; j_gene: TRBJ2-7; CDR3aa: CSASPGSSYEQYF; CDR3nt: TGCAGTGCTAGTCCAGGGAGCTCCTACGAGCAGTACTTC
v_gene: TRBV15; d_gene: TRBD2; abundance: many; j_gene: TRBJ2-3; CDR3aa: CATSRVASGNTDTQYF; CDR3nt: TGTGCCACCAGCAGAGTGGCTAGCGGGAACACAGATACGCAGTATTTT
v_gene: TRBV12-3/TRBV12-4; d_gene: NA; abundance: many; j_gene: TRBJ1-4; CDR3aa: CASSSRGGIEKLFF; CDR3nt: TGTGCCAGCAGTAGCAGGGGAGGTATTGAAAAACTGTTTTTT
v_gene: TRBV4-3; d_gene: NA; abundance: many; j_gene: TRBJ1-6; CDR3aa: CASSQDGGSPLHF; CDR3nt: TGCGCCAGCAGCCAAGATGGGGGTTCACCCCTCCACTTT
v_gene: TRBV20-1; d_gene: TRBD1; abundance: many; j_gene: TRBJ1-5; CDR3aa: CSATDRGGQPQHF; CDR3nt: TGCAGTGCCACTGACAGGGGAGGGCAGCCCCAGCATTTT
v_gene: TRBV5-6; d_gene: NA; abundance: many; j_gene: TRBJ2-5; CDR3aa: CASSSLRAGIGTQYF; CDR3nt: TGTGCCAGCAGTTCGCTGAGGGCTGGAATCGGGACCCAGTACTTC